Following are 24 T cell receptor beta chains from one sample sequenced in a study of regulatory T cells in long-lasting Graves disease. Arm-PCR of CDR3 regions and iRepertoire HTBI primers were used to build TCR beta libraries. TCRdb independently ran MiXCR on the multiplex PCR reads; one entry per CDR3 protein. The sample carries hundreds of thousands of distinct CDR3 sequences, roughly 15% recorded once. Time point of the sample: newly diagnosed GD, antithyroid drugs for less than 3 months. RNA extracted from PBMCs served as the sequencing template. These data also formed part of another study, on T cells in Graves' hyperthyroidism and ophthalmopathy.

Here the sequenced sample was peripheral blood mononuclear cells (PBMCs), taken at new diagnosis, from a patient treated with antithyroid drugs. The receptors were gathered from a woman under 40 with Graves disease.

The chain employs TRBV11-2 and TRBJ2-7; 8 bases line up with TRBD1. V shed 5 bases and J 0 bases; nucleotides not matched to a gene: 6. From germline, CDR1 is SGHAT and CDR2 FQNNGV. CDR3 length equals 15 residues. The chain's CDR3 is CASSRDRPSSYEQYF. CDR3 sequence (DNA): TGTGCCAGCAGCAGGGACAGGCCAAGCTCCTACGAGCAGTACTTC.

This clonotype was recorded many times. This chain connects TRBV29-1 to TRBJ2-7, with 7 bases identical to TRBD1. From germline, CDR1 is SQVTM and CDR2 ANQGSEA. J was trimmed by 5 bases and V by 6 bases; bases with no gene match: 7. The CDR3 length is 12 residues. The CDR3 DNA sequence: TGCAGCGTCCTGGACAGGCTCCACGAGCAGTACTTC. Protein sequence: CSVLDRLHEQYF.

V is TRBV5-1 and J is TRBJ2-7, with 7 bases fitting TRBD2. Trimming took 0 bases from V and 2 from J; bases not matched to a gene: 14. This CDR3 has 18 amino acids. Germline assignment: CDR1 SGHRS and CDR2 YFSETQ. The CDR3 bases are TGCGCCAGCAGCTTGGGAACCACTAGCGCCCTAATGCCCTACGAGCAGTACTTC. Translated: CASSLGTTSALMPYEQYF.

V gene TRBV19 combines with J gene TRBJ2-2, with D unresolved. Germline V gene sequence: CDR1 LNHDA, CDR2 SQIVND (reference sequence). V dropped 8 bases and J dropped 4 bases, with 11 bases sitting between them. This CDR3 contains 13 residues. The CDR3 here is CASQTSSTGELFF. The CDR3 DNA reads as TGTGCCAGTCAAACAAGTAGCACCGGGGAGCTGTTTTTT.

This CDR3 is CASSSDRRGYTF. The CDR3, as DNA: TGTGCCAGCAGCTCGGACAGGCGGGGCTACACCTTC. The chain joins TRBV11-2 to TRBJ1-2, with 7 bases aligning to TRBD1. V was pared by 4 bases and J by 8 bases, with 4 bases of the junction left unmatched. The germline gives CDR1 SGHAT, CDR2 FQNNGV. CDR3 length equals 12 residues.

This clonotype was seen many times. V and J are TRBV27 and TRBJ2-4; D is unresolved. The CDR3 loop spans 14 amino acids. V gave up 6 bases and J gave up 2 bases, with 11 bases separating them. Germline V gives CDR1 MNHEY, CDR2 SMNVEV (reference sequence). The CDR3 protein is CASSITATKNIQYF. Written as DNA, the CDR3 is TGTGCCAGCAGCATAACAGCTACCAAAAACATTCAGTACTTC.

The sample holds many counts of this clonotype. The chain couples TRBV7-9 to TRBJ1-2; 7 positions match TRBD1. The CDR3 contains 15 residues. V was clipped by 2 bases and J by 3 bases; unmatched bases: 6. From germline, CDR1 is SEHNR and CDR2 FQNEAQ (reference sequence). This chain's CDR3 is CASSLKTGTDYGYTF. CDR3 coding DNA: TGTGCCAGCAGCTTAAAGACAGGGACGGACTATGGCTACACCTTC.

The rearrangement joins TRBV3-1 to TRBJ2-3; possible D gene TRBD1, 5 bases. The CDR3 is made up of 17 amino acids. Germline V gene data show CDR1 as LGHDT and CDR2 as YNNKEL (reference sequence). V lost 4 bases, J lost 7 bases, and 24 bases lay in between. CDR3 sequence (DNA): TGTGCCAGCAGCCCGTACCAACAGGCGGTGACTCGATATACGCAGTATTTT. This translates into CASSPYQQAVTRYTQYF.

The rearrangement joins TRBV7-9 to TRBJ2-7, with D possibly TRBD1 on 6 matching bases. CDR1 SEHNR and CDR2 FQNEAQ come from the germline V gene (reference sequence). V shed 0 bases and J shed 0 bases, with 9 bases lying between them. This CDR3 has 15 amino acids. CDR3: CASSLAPGASYEQYF. Here the CDR3 DNA reads TGTGCCAGCAGCTTAGCCCCAGGGGCCTCCTACGAGCAGTACTTC.

V and J are TRBV27 and TRBJ1-2, with 7 bases that match TRBD1. The trim removed 4 bases at V and 6 bases at J, leaving 2 bases unmatched. The V gene's germline CDR1 is MNHEY and CDR2 SMNVEV (reference sequence). This CDR3 has 12 residues. CDR3 DNA sequence: TGTGCCAGCAGTTCAGGGGGGAATGGCTACACCTTC. It codes for CASSSGGNGYTF.

As concerns this clonotype: A far larger clone is just one base off, so this is likely a read error. The V and J genes are TRBV27 and TRBJ1-1; D may be TRBD1 (6 bases). The CDR3 spans 16 residues. Per germline, CDR1 MNHEY and CDR2 SMNVEV (reference sequence). The CDR3 bases are TGTACCAGCAGTTTGGGTGAAGGGGGTAGGAACACTGAAGCTTTCTTT. The encoded protein is CTSSLGEGGRNTEAFF.

This clonotype was found a few times. A much larger clone lies one base from this, so it may be a read error. The limits of the CDR3 on the DNA are not certain, so only TCRdb's listed CDR3 is given. V and J are TRBV12-3 or TRBV12-4 and TRBJ1-2. Both ends counted, the CDR3 spans 13 residues. CDR3 loop: CATTLGDPYGCTF.

J is TRBJ1-4 and V is TRBV24-1; TRBD1 aligns across 7 bases. The CDR3 contains 17 residues. J was trimmed by 1 base and V by 7 bases; bases with no gene match: 11. Germline V gives CDR1 KGHDR, CDR2 SFDVKD. The CDR3 DNA reads as TGTGCCACCAGGAAGAAGGGGGCGAGGCGAACTAATGAAAAACTGTTTTTT. This gives the protein CATRKKGARRTNEKLFF.

This clonotype appeared a few times. The chain uses TRBV7-9 and TRBJ1-2; 9 bases match TRBD1. The CDR3 contains 16 residues. Germline CDR1 is SEHNR and CDR2 is FQNEAQ (reference sequence). J lost 8 bases, V lost 7 bases, and 17 bases had no gene match. The CDR3 here is CASINPFIGQGRGYTF. The CDR3 DNA reads TGTGCCAGCATCAACCCCTTTATTGGACAGGGGCGCGGCTACACCTTC.

In its sample, this clonotype was seen many times. The chain links TRBV7-3 to TRBJ1-1; D is ambiguous. CDR3 length: 13 residues. V dropped 5 bases and J dropped 2 bases, with 9 bases sitting between them. In germline, CDR1 is SGHTA, CDR2 FQGTGA. CDR3 sequence: CASSPGYNTEAFF. Written as DNA, the CDR3 is TGTGCCAGCAGCCCCGGTTACAACACTGAAGCTTTCTTT. The full variable domain, completed using reference TRBV7-3 and TRBJ1-1, is GAGVSQTPSNKVTEKGKYVELRCDPISGHTALYWYRQSLGQGPEFLIYFQGTGAADDSGLPNDRFFAVRPEGSVSTLKIQRTERGDSAVYLCASSPGYNTEAFFGQGTRLTVV.

This clonotype was counted between two and nine times. Its ends do not fully match the called genes, so a read error is possible. The J gene is TRBJ2-7, the V gene TRBV7-9; 7 bases match TRBD1. Germline V gene sequence: CDR1 SEHNR, CDR2 FQNEAQ (reference sequence). The CDR3 is 10 amino acids. Here the CDR3 DNA reads TGTGCCAGCTCTGGGGACAGTATAAACTTC. Translated, it gives CASSGDSINF.

The chain couples TRBV24-1 to TRBJ2-1; 9 bases match TRBD2. The V segment lost 2 bases and the J segment 2 bases; nucleotides outside the gene matches: 21. The germline V gene encodes CDR1 KGHDR and CDR2 SFDVKD. CDR3 size: 22 residues. The DNA of the CDR3 is TGTGCCACCAGTGATTCCATATATAGGACTAGCGACCCCCCGAGGACCTACAATGAGCAGTTCTTC. It codes for CATSDSIYRTSDPPRTYNEQFF.

The CDR3 spells CASSSDTGAGANVLTF. In DNA form, the CDR3 reads TGCGCCAGCAGCTCAGACACAGGGGCTGGGGCCAACGTCCTGACTTTC. This sequence joins TRBV5-1 and TRBJ2-6, with 7 bases identical to TRBD1. V trimming: 3 bases; J trimming: 2 bases; junction bases outside the gene matches: 5. Germline V lookup: CDR1 SGHRS, CDR2 YFSETQ. This CDR3 comprises 16 residues. The full variable domain, with the rest looked up from reference TRBV5-1 and TRBJ2-6, is KAGVTQTPRYLIKTRGQQVTLSCSPISGHRSVSWYQQTPGQGLQFLFEYFSETQRNKGNFPGRFSGRQFSNSRSEMNVSTLELGDSALYLCASSSDTGAGANVLTFGAGSRLTVL.

V usage is TRBV20-1 and J usage is TRBJ2-5, with 7 bases identical to TRBD2. Germline V CDR1 and CDR2: DFQATT, SNEGSKA (reference sequence). With V trimmed by 3 bases and J by 5 bases, 18 bases remained unmatched. This CDR3 has 17 amino acids. The CDR3 reads CSASRLTGGRLSETQYF. The CDR3 nucleotides are TGCAGTGCTAGTAGGCTTACGGGCGGGAGATTATCGGAGACCCAGTACTTC.

This clonotype was found a few times. V usage is TRBV6-1 and J usage is TRBJ2-2, with 12 bases identical to TRBD2. The J segment lost 6 bases and the V segment lost 2 bases, leaving 1 base of the junction unmatched. The CDR3 totals 15 residues. Germline-derived CDR1 and CDR2 are MNHNS and SASEGT. The chain's CDR3 is CASSELAGGAGELFF. CDR3 in DNA: TGTGCCAGCAGTGAACTAGCGGGAGGGGCCGGGGAGCTGTTTTTT.

This clonotype showed up many times. The chain joins TRBV5-6 to TRBJ2-7; D may be TRBD1 (5 bases). Germline V gene lookup returns CDR1 SGHDT and CDR2 YYEEEE. V lost 3 bases and J lost 3, with 7 bases in between. This CDR3 has 12 amino acids. For the CDR3, the DNA is TGTGCCAGCAGCTGGCAGGGCTACGAGCAGTACTTC. Amino acids: CASSWQGYEQYF.

This clonotype was counted ten times or more. The chain's CDR3 is CASSLIRAYNEQFF. CDR3 DNA: TGTGCCAGCAGTTTAATACGAGCCTACAATGAGCAGTTCTTC. V usage is TRBV27 and J usage is TRBJ2-1; D uncertain. V gave up 2 bases and J gave up 2 bases, with 7 bases separating them. CDR1 is MNHEY and CDR2 is SMNVEV in the germline V gene (reference sequence). The CDR3 loop spans 14 amino acids.

This clonotype was counted a few times. The rearrangement joins TRBV5-5 to TRBJ1-5, with D tentatively TRBD1 (5 bases). Per germline, CDR1 SGHKS and CDR2 YYEKEE (reference sequence). Trimming cost V 0 bases and J 2 bases, with 9 bases left between them. The CDR3 sequence is 15 residues long. The DNA for the CDR3 is TGTGCCAGCAGCTTGGGGACATACGGCAATCAGCCCCAGCATTTT. Translation: CASSLGTYGNQPQHF.

At least ten counts were recorded for this clonotype. The chain links TRBV7-2 to TRBJ1-5; 7 bases map to TRBD1. Germline-derived CDR1 and CDR2 are SGHTA and FQGNSA. Trimming took 5 bases from V and 5 from J; bases not matched to a gene: 3. The CDR3 consists of 13 residues. CDR3 sequence (DNA): TGTGCCAGCAGCCTCGACAGGGATCAGCCCCAGCATTTT. It codes for CASSLDRDQPQHF. The variable domain in full, completed from reference TRBV7-2 and TRBJ1-5, reads GAGVSQSPSNKVTEKGKDVELRCDPISGHTALYWYRQSLGQGLEFLIYFQGNSAPDKSGLPSDRFSAERTGGSVSTLTIQRTQQEDSAVYLCASSLDRDQPQHFGDGTRLSIL.